The 3 T cell receptor beta chains presented below share a single source sample, sequenced in a study of T cell responses to AZD1222 COVID-19 vaccine. Profiling relied on immunoSEQ multiplex PCR, and the TCRdb table lists in-frame clones only, not all of them. The data hold about 120,000 clones, with around 87% observed a single time. The source material was peripheral blood, sampled on day 0 of AZD1222 vaccination. The receptors derive from an adult in good health.

In its sample, this clone was seen a few times. Other DNA sequences in this sample translate to the same CDR3. The chain joins TRBV29-1 to TRBJ1-2; unclear D gene. Germline lookup yields CDR1 SQVTM and CDR2 ANQGSEA. V gave up 6 bases and J gave up 2 bases, with 13 bases separating them. CDR3 length: 13 amino acids. CDR3 coding DNA: TGCAGCGTCGCGGTGGGCGGCAACTATGGCTACACCTTC. This translates into CSVAVGGNYGYTF.

The V gene is TRBV5-1, the J gene TRBJ1-1; the match to TRBD1 covers 9 bases. The CDR3 has 13 amino acids. CDR1 and CDR2 (germline): SGHRS, YFSETQ. V gave up 4 bases and J gave up 8 bases; unmatched junction bases: 6. The CDR3 DNA is TGCGCCAGCAGCCCCGGGGACAGGGCAGAAGCTTTCTTT. Translating gives CASSPGDRAEAFF. Supplemented by reference TRBV5-1 and TRBJ1-1, the full variable domain reads KAGVTQTPRYLIKTRGQQVTLSCSPISGHRSVSWYQQTPGQGLQFLFEYFSETQRNKGNFPGRFSGRQFSNSRSEMNVSTLELGDSALYLCASSPGDRAEAFFGQGTRLTVV.

The chain is built from TRBV19 and TRBJ1-1; D ambiguous. The ends were cut back, 1 base at V and 10 bases at J, with 16 bases in the middle. The germline V gene has CDR1 LNHDA and CDR2 SQIVND (reference sequence). This CDR3 is 14 amino acids long. CDR3 DNA: TGTGCCAGTAGTATAGCGTCAGATACGTATCGAGCTTTCTTT. Translating it yields CASSIASDTYRAFF.